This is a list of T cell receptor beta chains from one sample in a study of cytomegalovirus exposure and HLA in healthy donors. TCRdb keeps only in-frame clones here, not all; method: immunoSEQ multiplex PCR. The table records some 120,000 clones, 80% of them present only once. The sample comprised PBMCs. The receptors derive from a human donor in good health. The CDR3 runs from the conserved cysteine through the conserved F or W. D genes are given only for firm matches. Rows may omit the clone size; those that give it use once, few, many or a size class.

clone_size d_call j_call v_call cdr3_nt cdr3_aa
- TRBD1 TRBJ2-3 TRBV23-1 TGCGCCAGCAGTCAATCTGGACAGGGTTCAGATACGCAGTATTTT CASSQSGQGSDTQYF
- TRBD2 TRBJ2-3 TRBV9 TGTGCCAGCAGCCCAGCGGGGTTCCCCCGGCCTTACACAGATACGCAGTATTTT CASSPAGFPRPYTDTQYF
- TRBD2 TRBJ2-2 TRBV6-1 TGTGCCAGCGGGGGGGGAACCGGGGAGCTGTTTTTT CASGGGTGELFF
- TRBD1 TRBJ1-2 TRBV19 TGTGCCAGTATCCCCCTCCAGGGGGCTAACTATGGCTACACCTTC CASIPLQGANYGYTF
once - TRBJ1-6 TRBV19 TGTGCCAGTAGGCGGAAGTTCCCCTATAATTCACCCCTCCACTTT CASRRKFPYNSPLHF
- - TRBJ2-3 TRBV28 TGTATGACAGGCCTTAGGGAAACGCAGTATTTT CMTGLRETQYF
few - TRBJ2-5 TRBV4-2 TGTGCCAGCAGCCAAGGGATGGGGTGGGGGGGCGCGGAGACCCAGTACTTC CASSQGMGWGGAETQYF
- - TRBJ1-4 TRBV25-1 TGTGCCAGCCGGACAGCGAGTAATGAAAAACTGTTTTTT CASRTASNEKLFF
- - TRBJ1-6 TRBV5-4 TGTGCCAGCAGCTCCTCGGGGGGCTGGGATTCACCCCTCCACTTT CASSSSGGWDSPLHF
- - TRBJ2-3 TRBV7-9 TGTGCCAGCAGCTGCCCAGGGTGCGGTACGCAGTATTTT CASSCPGCGTQYF
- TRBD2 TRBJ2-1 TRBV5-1 TGCGCCAGCAGCCGCGGTGGGACTAGCGGCGAAAATGAGCAGTTCTTC CASSRGGTSGENEQFF
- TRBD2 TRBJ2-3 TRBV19 TGTGCCAGTGGGATCAGCGGGGGGGAAAGCACAGATACGCAGTATTTT CASGISGGESTDTQYF
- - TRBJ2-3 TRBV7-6 TGTGCCAGCAGCTTAGGGCTGAGAGAGGCAGATACGCAGTATTTT CASSLGLREADTQYF